This record concerns one TCR beta chain sequence. These data are taken from a study of T cell changes during pregnancy in multiple sclerosis. The repertoire was sequenced with immunoSEQ multiplex PCR; TCRdb's copy has only in-frame clones and lacks some. Among about 100,000 clones listed, around 90% were seen once. Looked up from germline, CDR1 is LNHDA and CDR2 is SQIVND (reference sequence). This CDR3 is built from 13 residues. V gave up 8 bases and J gave up 4 bases, with 12 bases separating them. V gene TRBV19 combines with J gene TRBJ2-1; D gene unclear. The receptor was isolated from a female donor with multiple sclerosis, enrolled in a pregnancy study. This material consisted of peripheral blood, taken in the second trimester of pregnancy. The CDR3 spells CASGLGSYNEQFF. The CDR3 nucleotides read TGTGCCAGTGGCCTTGGCAGTTACAATGAGCAGTTCTTC.